This is a list of T cell receptor beta chains from one sample in a study of T cell responses to AZD1222 COVID-19 vaccine. Sequencing used immunoSEQ multiplex PCR; TCRdb keeps in-frame clones, though not all of them. The sample records roughly 81,000 clones, 80% to 90% being singletons. This material consisted of peripheral blood, taken on day 0 of AZD1222 vaccination. Source of these receptors: an adult in good health. Both conserved end residues are part of each CDR3. D genes are given only for firm matches. Clone size is stated in some rows and not others, as once, few, many or a class when expanded.

>-|TRBJ2-7|TRBV19|once
TGTGCCAGTAGTACAGGGTACCACGAGCAGTACTTC
CASSTGYHEQYF
>-|TRBJ2-5|TRBV29-1|once
TGCAGCGTTAGGTCGGGCCAAGAGACCCAGTACTTC
CSVRSGQETQYF
>-|TRBJ2-7|TRBV29-1|once
TGCAGCGCCCTCCCTCCGGGACGTAGCTCCTACGAGCAGTACTTC
CSALPPGRSSYEQYF
>TRBD1|TRBJ1-2|TRBV10-2|-
TGCGCCAGCAGTGGGCGGACAGGGGTTGATGGCTACACCTTC
CASSGRTGVDGYTF
>-|TRBJ1-5|TRBV2|-
TGTGCCAGCAGTGAAGTAGGGGACCAGCATTTT
CASSEVGDQHF
>TRBD2|TRBJ2-7|TRBV28|-
TGTGCCAGCAGCTCCCCGTGGCTAGCGGGAGGGTCCTCCTACGAGCAGTACTTC
CASSSPWLAGGSSYEQYF
>TRBD1|TRBJ1-6|TRBV27|-
TGTGCCAGCAGTTTATCTAGGGGACAGGGGTTCGGAAATTCACCCCTCCACTTT
CASSLSRGQGFGNSPLHF
>-|TRBJ2-6|TRBV27|-
TGTGCCAGCAGCCAATACTCTGGGGCCAACGTCCTGACTTTC
CASSQYSGANVLTF
>-|TRBJ1-4|TRBV28|-
TGTGCCAGCGCCTCGGCCGGGGAAGGAAATGAAAAACTGTTTTTT
CASASAGEGNEKLFF
>-|TRBJ2-7|TRBV29-1|-
TGCAGCATAGGGAGGGGGGCTTCTGCCTACGAGCAGTACTTC
CSIGRGASAYEQYF
>TRBD2|TRBJ2-7|TRBV18|-
TGTGCCAGCTCAGCAAGCGGGAGGGCCAGTGACGAGCAGTACTTC
CASSASGRASDEQYF
>-|TRBJ2-1|TRBV11-3|-
TGTGCCAGCAGCTTACGAAACGGCAATGAGCAGTTCTTC
CASSLRNGNEQFF
>TRBD1|TRBJ2-1|TRBV24-1|-
TGTGCCACCAGTGAGGGACAGGGTGCCGACAATGAGCAGTTCTTC
CATSEGQGADNEQFF
>-|TRBJ1-5|TRBV19|-
TGTGCCAGTAGCGACATTCCGTACGATAGCAATCAGCCCCAGCATTTT
CASSDIPYDSNQPQHF
>-|TRBJ2-3|TRBV9|-
TGTGCCAGCAGCGTATTCGAGGGTGGCACAGATACGCAGTATTTT
CASSVFEGGTDTQYF
>-|TRBJ2-1|TRBV18|-
TGTGCCAGCTCACCTCAAAGAAGGCTCCCCTACAATGAGCAGTTCTTC
CASSPQRRLPYNEQFF
>TRBD1|TRBJ2-1|TRBV11-2|-
TGTGCCAGCAGCTTAATAACAGGGGGCACGAATGAGCAGTTCTTC
CASSLITGGTNEQFF
>-|TRBJ2-7|TRBV23-1|-
TGCGCCAGCTCCCATATCGTGACTTTCTACGAGCAGTACTTC
CASSHIVTFYEQYF
>-|TRBJ2-7|TRBV21-1|-
TGTGCCAGCAGCAAATTAAGCGGGAGGTCTCACGAGCAGTACTTC
CASSKLSGRSHEQYF
>TRBD1|TRBJ1-2|TRBV6-2/TRBV6-3|-
TGTGCCAGCAGTGGGACAGGGAGTAACTATGGCTACACCTTC
CASSGTGSNYGYTF
>-|TRBJ2-1|TRBV19|-
TGTGCCAGTAGTACCTTGGACAGCAACAATGAGCAGTTCTTC
CASSTLDSNNEQFF
>-|TRBJ1-6|TRBV5-4|-
TGTGCCAGCAGCAGAACCCTAAATTCACCCCTCCACTTT
CASSRTLNSPLHF
>-|TRBJ1-6|TRBV18|-
TGTGCCAGCTCACCCGGGGTATATGGGACTAATTCACCCCTCCACTTT
CASSPGVYGTNSPLHF
>-|TRBJ2-2|TRBV10-3|-
TGTGCCATCAGTGAGTCCGGAAACACCGGGGAGCTGTTTTTT
CAISESGNTGELFF
>TRBD1|TRBJ2-3|TRBV27|-
TGTGCCAGCAGTTCCCCGGGACAGGGAATAGATACGCAGTATTTT
CASSSPGQGIDTQYF
>TRBD2|TRBJ2-2|TRBV27|-
TGTGCCAGCAGTTGGCCTAGCGGGAGGGACTCCGGGGAGCTGTTTTTT
CASSWPSGRDSGELFF
>TRBD1|TRBJ2-7|TRBV19|-
TGTGCCAGTAGTATCCACCTAACAGGGGGGTACGAGCAGTACTTC
CASSIHLTGGYEQYF
>-|TRBJ1-6|TRBV28|once
TGTGCCAGCAGTTTCTCGGGACGGGAGAATTCACCCCTCCACTTT
CASSFSGRENSPLHF
>-|TRBJ1-3|TRBV7-9|-
TGTGCCAGCAGCGAGACTGACTACTCTGGAAACACCATATATTTT
CASSETDYSGNTIYF
>-|TRBJ1-4|TRBV2|-
TGTGCCAGCAACAGGGACTCAAATGAAAAACTGTTTTTT
CASNRDSNEKLFF
>TRBD1|TRBJ1-6|TRBV19|-
TGTGCCAGTAGTTTGACACGGGACAGGAGACTTAATTCACCCCTCCACTTT
CASSLTRDRRLNSPLHF
>-|TRBJ2-7|TRBV9|-
TGTGCCAGCAGCGTAGAAATGGGTTACGAGCAGTACTTC
CASSVEMGYEQYF
>-|TRBJ1-4|TRBV7-9|-
TGTGCCAGCAGGATAGGCACAGGTGATAATGAAAAACTGTTTTTT
CASRIGTGDNEKLFF
>-|TRBJ2-2|TRBV9|-
TGTGCCAGCAGCGACCTGGGGGCGCGCGGCACCGGGGAGCTGTTTTTT
CASSDLGARGTGELFF
>TRBD2|TRBJ2-3|TRBV9|-
TGTGCCAGCAGCCTGCGGGAGTGGGGCACAGATACGCAGTATTTT
CASSLREWGTDTQYF